A selection of T cell receptor beta chains follows, all from one sample in a study of OX40 agonist ivuxolimab in advanced cancers. The assay was immunoSEQ multiplex PCR, and TCRdb's table has in-frame clones only and misses some. The repertoire consists of roughly 15,000 clones, with roughly 77% occurring once and the leading ten covering 20% to 30%. The sample was CD4+ or CD8+ T cells sorted from blood, taken in a trial of the OX40 agonist ivuxolimab. The receptors were gathered from an adult with an advanced solid tumor such as melanoma, head and neck, liver or kidney cancer. Each CDR3 is given with its conserved first and last residue. Fields, in order: J gene, V gene, clone size, D gene, CDR3 DNA, CDR3 protein. D genes are given only for firm matches. Size is omitted from some rows. Given values are once, few, many or a class for expanded clones.

>TRBJ1-2|TRBV27|.|.
TGTGCCAGCAGCTTCTGGGGGCGGGACTATGGCTACACCTTC
CASSFWGRDYGYTF
>TRBJ2-7|TRBV7-9|once|TRBD2
TGTGCCAGCAGTCAAACTAGCGACGAGCAGTACTTC
CASSQTSDEQYF
>TRBJ2-1|TRBV7-9|.|TRBD2
TGTGCCAGCAGCCCCCGCGGGAGGGAATACAATGAGCAGTTCTTC
CASSPRGREYNEQFF
>TRBJ2-1|TRBV9|.|.
TGTGCCAGCAGCGTAGAAGGGCCCCCCCCCAATGAGCAGTTCTTC
CASSVEGPPPNEQFF
>TRBJ2-7|TRBV11-3|.|.
TGTGCCAGCAGCTACCAGCGTTGGTCCTACGAGCAGTACTTC
CASSYQRWSYEQYF
>TRBJ2-6|TRBV4-1|.|.
TGCGCCAGCAGCCAACGAGGGCCTGGGGCCAACGTCCTGACTTTC
CASSQRGPGANVLTF
>TRBJ2-7|TRBV7-9|.|TRBD1
TGTGCCAGCAGAGGGACAGGGGCCTACGAGCAGTACTTC
CASRGTGAYEQYF
>TRBJ1-1|TRBV7-9|once|TRBD1
TGTGCCAGCATCCTGAGTGGGGGACAGGGAAACACTGAAGCTTTCTTT
CASILSGGQGNTEAFF
>TRBJ1-3|TRBV4-1|.|TRBD1
TGCGCCAGCAGCCAAGGTACGGGACAGCTCTTGGGAAACACCATATATTTT
CASSQGTGQLLGNTIYF
>TRBJ1-2|TRBV6-6|.|.
TGTGCCAGCAGTCAAACGCCCTTTGGGGGGGACGGCTACACCTTC
CASSQTPFGGDGYTF
>TRBJ2-1|TRBV7-9|.|TRBD2
TGTGCCAGCTCGATACCGGGACTAGCGGGATACAATGAGCAGTTCTTC
CASSIPGLAGYNEQFF
>TRBJ1-5|TRBV19|medium-sized|.
TGTGCCAGTAGTTTGAATAGCAATCAGCCCCAGCATTTT
CASSLNSNQPQHF
>TRBJ1-5|TRBV6-1|few|.
TGTGCCAGCAGTGTCGGACAGAATCAGCCCCAGCATTTT
CASSVGQNQPQHF
>TRBJ2-3|TRBV27|.|.
TGTGCCAGCAGTTTATCGGCCGCCGCTAGCACAGATACGCAGTATTTT
CASSLSAAASTDTQYF
>TRBJ1-4|TRBV27|.|TRBD1
TGTGCCAGCAGGCAGGGGGGGAAACTGTTTTTT
CASRQGGKLFF
>TRBJ1-5|TRBV28|.|.
TGTGCCAGCAGGCCTCTTGGGCAGGGTCAGCCCCAGCATTTT
CASRPLGQGQPQHF
>TRBJ2-3|TRBV19|.|TRBD2
TGTGCCAGTAGTACCCCGGGAGGTTGGACAGATACGCAGTATTTT
CASSTPGGWTDTQYF
>TRBJ2-2|TRBV29-1|.|.
TGCAGCGTGGGAAACACCGGGGAGCTGTTTTTT
CSVGNTGELFF
>TRBJ1-1|TRBV10-2|.|.
TGCGCCAGCAGCCTCGACATAAAGAACACTGAAGCTTTCTTT
CASSLDIKNTEAFF
>TRBJ1-6|TRBV4-1|.|.
TGCGCCAGCAGCCAAGGAAACAGCATAAATAATTCACCCCTCCACTTT
CASSQGNSINNSPLHF
>TRBJ1-4|TRBV4-1|.|.
TGCGCCAGCAGCCAAGGGGTCCTCCCTAATGAAAAACTGTTTTTT
CASSQGVLPNEKLFF
>TRBJ1-3|TRBV28|.|.
TGTGCCAGCAGTTTGAGGGGAGCCGGAAACACCATATATTTT
CASSLRGAGNTIYF
>TRBJ1-3|TRBV28|few|.
TGTGCCAGCAGTCCGACGGCGAGCTCTGGAAACACCATATATTTT
CASSPTASSGNTIYF